This is a list of T cell receptor beta chains from one sample in a study of cytomegalovirus exposure and HLA in healthy donors. The table came from immunoSEQ multiplex PCR; TCRdb's copy has only in-frame clones and leaves some out. The sample lists 120,000 or so clones; about 96% were seen once. The source material was PBMCs. All receptors come from a young man in good health and CMV-seronegative. Both conserved end residues are part of each CDR3. A D gene is named only where the DNA matches it firmly. Clone size, where shown, is once, few, many, or a class for clones that have expanded.

j_gene: TRBJ1-2
abundance: .
v_gene: TRBV6-1
d_gene: TRBD1
CDR3aa: CASSEFGRQGMGGYTF
CDR3nt: TGTGCCAGCAGTGAATTCGGGCGACAGGGGATGGGAGGCTACACCTTC

j_gene: TRBJ2-5
abundance: .
v_gene: TRBV10-2
d_gene: TRBD2
CDR3aa: CASSESAGGETQYF
CDR3nt: TGCGCCAGCAGTGAATCAGCGGGAGGAGAGACCCAGTACTTC

j_gene: TRBJ2-1
abundance: .
v_gene: TRBV25-1
d_gene: .
CDR3aa: CASGGNEQFF
CDR3nt: TGTGCCAGCGGAGGGAATGAGCAGTTCTTC

j_gene: TRBJ1-5
abundance: .
v_gene: TRBV18
d_gene: TRBD1
CDR3aa: CASSPRDRVQPQHF
CDR3nt: TGTGCCAGCTCACCAAGGGACAGGGTGCAGCCCCAGCATTTT

j_gene: TRBJ2-1
abundance: .
v_gene: TRBV5-8
d_gene: TRBD1
CDR3aa: CASRLWQGAINEQFF
CDR3nt: TGTGCCAGCAGGCTTTGGCAGGGGGCGATCAATGAGCAGTTCTTC

j_gene: TRBJ2-7
abundance: .
v_gene: TRBV6-6
d_gene: TRBD2
CDR3aa: CASSITSGRSYEQYF
CDR3nt: TGTGCCAGCAGCATCACTAGCGGGAGATCATACGAGCAGTACTTC

j_gene: TRBJ2-3
abundance: .
v_gene: TRBV19
d_gene: TRBD2
CDR3aa: CASSIAIAGGADTQYF
CDR3nt: TGTGCCAGTAGTATCGCAATAGCGGGAGGTGCAGATACGCAGTATTTT

j_gene: TRBJ2-1
abundance: .
v_gene: TRBV18
d_gene: .
CDR3aa: CASSPDLDYNEQFF
CDR3nt: TGTGCCAGCTCACCGGACTTAGACTACAATGAGCAGTTCTTC

j_gene: TRBJ2-7
abundance: .
v_gene: TRBV4-2
d_gene: .
CDR3aa: CASSQLNEQYF
CDR3nt: TGTGCCAGCAGCCAACTAAATGAGCAGTACTTC

j_gene: TRBJ1-6
abundance: .
v_gene: TRBV5-1
d_gene: .
CDR3aa: CASSWGVDRSHSPLHF
CDR3nt: TGCGCCAGCAGCTGGGGGGTTGACAGATCCCATTCACCCCTCCACTTT

j_gene: TRBJ2-7
abundance: .
v_gene: TRBV6-5
d_gene: TRBD1
CDR3aa: CASSWDRGLYEQYF
CDR3nt: TGTGCCAGCAGTTGGGACAGGGGGCTCTACGAGCAGTACTTC

j_gene: TRBJ2-7
abundance: .
v_gene: TRBV5-1
d_gene: .
CDR3aa: CASSLGGLGTLTYEQYF
CDR3nt: TGCGCCAGCAGCTTGGGGGGTCTCGGGACTCTTACCTACGAGCAGTACTTC

j_gene: TRBJ2-2
abundance: .
v_gene: TRBV11-3
d_gene: TRBD1
CDR3aa: CASSLEGFPGQGANGELFF
CDR3nt: TGTGCCAGCAGCTTAGAAGGCTTTCCGGGACAGGGGGCAAACGGGGAGCTGTTTTTT

j_gene: TRBJ1-6
abundance: .
v_gene: TRBV27
d_gene: .
CDR3aa: CASSLSRVFMENSPLHF
CDR3nt: TGTGCCAGCAGTTTATCGAGGGTTTTCATGGAGAATTCACCCCTCCACTTT

j_gene: TRBJ2-7
abundance: .
v_gene: TRBV5-1
d_gene: .
CDR3aa: CASSLQIQGPSSYEQYF
CDR3nt: TGCGCCAGCAGCTTGCAAATACAGGGTCCCAGCTCCTACGAGCAGTACTTC

j_gene: TRBJ1-1
abundance: .
v_gene: TRBV14
d_gene: TRBD1
CDR3aa: CASSHSGQGWLGAFF
CDR3nt: TGTGCCAGCAGCCACAGCGGACAGGGTTGGTTAGGGGCTTTCTTT

j_gene: TRBJ2-7
abundance: few
v_gene: TRBV7-7
d_gene: TRBD1
CDR3aa: CASSSGTGSYEQYF
CDR3nt: TGTGCCAGCAGCTCCGGGACAGGGTCCTACGAGCAGTACTTC

j_gene: TRBJ2-7
abundance: .
v_gene: TRBV27
d_gene: .
CDR3aa: CASSTTLGRNSYEQYF
CDR3nt: TGTGCCAGCAGCACTACGTTAGGGAGAAACTCCTACGAGCAGTACTTC

j_gene: TRBJ2-1
abundance: .
v_gene: TRBV7-9
d_gene: TRBD2
CDR3aa: CASSLVAGTGEQFF
CDR3nt: TGTGCCAGCAGCCTCGTAGCGGGGACCGGTGAGCAGTTCTTC

j_gene: TRBJ1-3
abundance: .
v_gene: TRBV7-2
d_gene: .
CDR3aa: CASSLGVGRANTIYF
CDR3nt: TGTGCCAGCAGCTTAGGTGTTGGCAGGGCGAACACCATATATTTT

j_gene: TRBJ2-3
abundance: .
v_gene: TRBV4-3
d_gene: TRBD2
CDR3aa: CASSQNSGRGGDTQYF
CDR3nt: TGCGCCAGCAGCCAAAACAGCGGGAGGGGAGGGGATACGCAGTATTTT

j_gene: TRBJ2-1
abundance: .
v_gene: TRBV7-9
d_gene: TRBD1
CDR3aa: CASCAPLLQGGNNEQFF
CDR3nt: TGTGCCAGCTGTGCCCCTCTTTTACAGGGGGGCAACAATGAGCAGTTCTTC

j_gene: TRBJ1-4
abundance: .
v_gene: TRBV29-1
d_gene: TRBD1
CDR3aa: CSVAGTENEKLFF
CDR3nt: TGCAGCGTCGCCGGGACAGAGAATGAAAAACTGTTTTTT

j_gene: TRBJ2-3
abundance: .
v_gene: TRBV5-1
d_gene: TRBD1
CDR3aa: CASSLGRVPDRGITDTQYF
CDR3nt: TGCGCCAGCAGCTTGGGACGGGTACCGGACAGGGGAATCACAGATACGCAGTATTTT

j_gene: TRBJ2-3
abundance: few
v_gene: TRBV7-3
d_gene: .
CDR3aa: CASSRLGVTDTQYF
CDR3nt: TGTGCCAGCAGTCGACTCGGGGTCACAGATACGCAGTATTTT

j_gene: TRBJ2-5
abundance: .
v_gene: TRBV30
d_gene: .
CDR3aa: CAWSSGPPETQYF
CDR3nt: TGTGCCTGGAGTTCGGGTCCACCCGAGACCCAGTACTTC

j_gene: TRBJ1-2
abundance: once
v_gene: TRBV10-3
d_gene: TRBD1
CDR3aa: CAISEGQAYGYTF
CDR3nt: TGTGCCATCAGTGAAGGACAGGCCTATGGCTACACCTTC

j_gene: TRBJ1-5
abundance: .
v_gene: TRBV10-3
d_gene: TRBD1
CDR3aa: CATDRDNQPQHF
CDR3nt: TGTGCCACAGACAGGGACAATCAGCCCCAGCATTTT

j_gene: TRBJ2-7
abundance: .
v_gene: TRBV7-9
d_gene: TRBD2
CDR3aa: CASSLTSGGPYEQYF
CDR3nt: TGTGCCAGCAGCTTAACTAGCGGGGGACCCTACGAGCAGTACTTC

j_gene: TRBJ2-1
abundance: .
v_gene: TRBV13
d_gene: .
CDR3aa: CASSLAVGEAYNEQFF
CDR3nt: TGTGCCAGCAGCCTGGCCGTTGGGGAGGCGTACAATGAGCAGTTCTTC

j_gene: TRBJ1-4
abundance: .
v_gene: TRBV30
d_gene: .
CDR3aa: CALAVSSGNEKLFF
CDR3nt: TGTGCCTTGGCAGTCTCTAGCGGTAATGAAAAACTGTTTTTT

j_gene: TRBJ1-4
abundance: .
v_gene: TRBV6-5
d_gene: .
CDR3aa: CASAKMAATNEKLFF
CDR3nt: TGTGCCAGCGCCAAGATGGCCGCAACTAATGAAAAACTGTTTTTT

j_gene: TRBJ1-2
abundance: .
v_gene: TRBV18
d_gene: TRBD1
CDR3aa: CASSPSGTADGYTF
CDR3nt: TGTGCCAGCTCACCGTCCGGGACAGCAGATGGCTACACCTTC

j_gene: TRBJ1-1
abundance: .
v_gene: TRBV10-2
d_gene: TRBD1
CDR3aa: CASNDRAENTEAFF
CDR3nt: TGCGCCAGCAACGACAGGGCAGAAAACACTGAAGCTTTCTTT

j_gene: TRBJ2-1
abundance: once
v_gene: TRBV5-6
d_gene: .
CDR3aa: CASSGSSYNEQFF
CDR3nt: TGTGCCAGCAGCGGGAGCTCCTACAATGAGCAGTTCTTC

j_gene: TRBJ2-3
abundance: .
v_gene: TRBV10-1
d_gene: TRBD2
CDR3aa: CASRPPPLAEHTDTQYF
CDR3nt: TGCGCCAGCAGACCCCCCCCACTAGCGGAACACACAGATACGCAGTATTTT

j_gene: TRBJ2-1
abundance: .
v_gene: TRBV27
d_gene: .
CDR3aa: CASRGQYNEQFF
CDR3nt: TGTGCCAGCAGGGGGCAATACAATGAGCAGTTCTTC

j_gene: TRBJ2-3
abundance: .
v_gene: TRBV4-3
d_gene: TRBD1
CDR3aa: CASSFHSGQGTDTQYF
CDR3nt: TGCGCCAGCAGCTTCCACTCGGGACAGGGAACAGATACGCAGTATTTT

j_gene: TRBJ2-7
abundance: .
v_gene: TRBV13
d_gene: TRBD2
CDR3aa: CASSLGGLAGWDNEQYF
CDR3nt: TGTGCCAGCAGCTTAGGGGGACTAGCGGGATGGGACAACGAGCAGTACTTC

j_gene: TRBJ2-4
abundance: .
v_gene: TRBV4-2
d_gene: .
CDR3aa: CASSLNPQGSGAKNIQYF
CDR3nt: TGTGCCAGCAGCCTAAATCCACAGGGAAGCGGAGCCAAAAACATTCAGTACTTC

j_gene: TRBJ1-5
abundance: .
v_gene: TRBV9
d_gene: .
CDR3aa: CASSVEGSTPPQHF
CDR3nt: TGTGCCAGCAGCGTAGAGGGGTCCACTCCGCCCCAGCATTTT

j_gene: TRBJ2-7
abundance: once
v_gene: TRBV4-1
d_gene: .
CDR3aa: CASSQAASLRSYEQYF
CDR3nt: TGCGCCAGCAGCCAAGCTGCTAGCTTACGATCCTACGAGCAGTACTTC

j_gene: TRBJ1-1
abundance: .
v_gene: TRBV5-5
d_gene: TRBD1
CDR3aa: CASSSTGATEAFF
CDR3nt: TGTGCCAGCAGCTCCACAGGGGCCACTGAAGCTTTCTTT

j_gene: TRBJ2-3
abundance: once
v_gene: TRBV9
d_gene: .
CDR3aa: CASSDRQDTDTQYF
CDR3nt: TGTGCCAGCAGCGACCGACAGGACACAGATACGCAGTATTTT

j_gene: TRBJ1-4
abundance: .
v_gene: TRBV4-3
d_gene: .
CDR3aa: CASSQDRQGTEKLFF
CDR3nt: TGCGCCAGCAGCCAAGATCGGCAGGGGACCGAAAAACTGTTTTTT

j_gene: TRBJ2-3
abundance: .
v_gene: TRBV2
d_gene: .
CDR3aa: CASRDRALDF
CDR3nt: TGTGCCAGCAGAGACAGAGCTTTGGATTTT

j_gene: TRBJ1-1
abundance: .
v_gene: TRBV6-5
d_gene: .
CDR3aa: CASSYRSENTEAFF
CDR3nt: TGTGCCAGCAGTTACCGGTCCGAGAACACTGAAGCTTTCTTT

j_gene: TRBJ2-5
abundance: once
v_gene: TRBV29-1
d_gene: TRBD2
CDR3aa: CSVEIGREETQYF
CDR3nt: TGCAGCGTTGAGATCGGGAGGGAGGAGACCCAGTACTTC

j_gene: TRBJ2-2
abundance: few
v_gene: TRBV5-4
d_gene: TRBD2
CDR3aa: CASSFPLAGQAGELFF
CDR3nt: TGTGCCAGCAGCTTTCCCCTAGCGGGGCAAGCCGGGGAGCTGTTTTTT

j_gene: TRBJ2-7
abundance: few
v_gene: TRBV6-5
d_gene: .
CDR3aa: CASSYRQGTYEQYF
CDR3nt: TGTGCCAGCAGTTACCGTCAGGGGACCTACGAGCAGTACTTC

j_gene: TRBJ2-3
abundance: .
v_gene: TRBV7-9
d_gene: .
CDR3aa: CASSDPWGNGSSDTQYF
CDR3nt: TGTGCCAGCAGCGACCCCTGGGGCAACGGAAGCTCAGATACGCAGTATTTT

j_gene: TRBJ2-5
abundance: .
v_gene: TRBV2
d_gene: TRBD2
CDR3aa: CASTERAGEGTQYF
CDR3nt: TGTGCCAGCACCGAACGGGCGGGGGAGGGGACCCAGTACTTC

j_gene: TRBJ1-4
abundance: .
v_gene: TRBV4-3
d_gene: .
CDR3aa: CASSREGRDEKLFF
CDR3nt: TGCGCCAGCAGCCGCGAGGGGAGGGATGAAAAACTGTTTTTT